These T cell receptor beta chains were read from a single sample in a study of T cells in Graves' hyperthyroidism and ophthalmopathy. TCRdb re-called the multiplex PCR reads with MiXCR, one entry per CDR3 protein. The table includes about 530,000 distinct CDR3 sequences, roughly a sixth detected once. The sequencing input was blood. Receptors were obtained from a woman younger than 35 with Graves' ophthalmopathy. Each CDR3 is given with its conserved first and last residue. D genes are given only for firm matches. Not all rows give a size; the values are once, few, many and, for expanded clones, a class.

j_gene: TRBJ1-5; abundance: many; v_gene: TRBV27; d_gene: TRBD1; CDR3nt: TGTGCCAGCAGTTTCCGGGACAGAAATCAGCCCCAGCATTTT; CDR3aa: CASSFRDRNQPQHF
j_gene: TRBJ2-1; abundance: many; v_gene: TRBV7-9; d_gene: .; CDR3nt: TGTGCCAGCAGCTTAGCGGGCGTTATGCTCAATGAGCAGTTCTTC; CDR3aa: CASSLAGVMLNEQFF
j_gene: TRBJ2-1; abundance: many; v_gene: TRBV11-3; d_gene: TRBD2; CDR3nt: TGTGCCAGCAGCTCTACTAGCGTGTACAATGAGCAGTTCTTC; CDR3aa: CASSSTSVYNEQFF
j_gene: TRBJ1-6; abundance: .; v_gene: TRBV2; d_gene: .; CDR3nt: TGTGCCAGCAGTTCATATGGACGGGATTCACCCCTCCACTTT; CDR3aa: CASSSYGRDSPLHF
j_gene: TRBJ2-1; abundance: many; v_gene: TRBV28; d_gene: .; CDR3nt: TGTGCCAGCAGTTTGAGTTACGAGTTCCCCTACAATGAGCAGTTCTTC; CDR3aa: CASSLSYEFPYNEQFF
j_gene: TRBJ1-2; abundance: many; v_gene: TRBV20-1; d_gene: TRBD1; CDR3nt: TGCAGTGCTTCGGACAGGGTCTATGGCTACACCTTC; CDR3aa: CSASDRVYGYTF
j_gene: TRBJ2-7; abundance: many; v_gene: TRBV20-1; d_gene: TRBD1; CDR3nt: TGCAGTGCCCGGCCGACAGGGGGGTACGAGCAGTACTTC; CDR3aa: CSARPTGGYEQYF
j_gene: TRBJ2-3; abundance: many; v_gene: TRBV27; d_gene: .; CDR3nt: TGTGCCAGCAGTTTTTTAGGCGGCCTTAGCACAGATACGCAGTATTTT; CDR3aa: CASSFLGGLSTDTQYF
j_gene: TRBJ2-7; abundance: .; v_gene: TRBV7-9; d_gene: TRBD2; CDR3nt: TGTGCCAGCAGCTCCCCCGTTTGGGAGGGGTTCTACGAGCAGTACTTC; CDR3aa: CASSSPVWEGFYEQYF
j_gene: TRBJ2-2; abundance: .; v_gene: TRBV2; d_gene: .; CDR3nt: TGTGCCAGCAGTGAAGGGGCAGGCTACGACACCGGGGAGCTGTTTTTT; CDR3aa: CASSEGAGYDTGELFF
j_gene: TRBJ2-2; abundance: few; v_gene: TRBV5-6; d_gene: .; CDR3nt: TGTGCCAGCAGCTCCCCCGGGACTGCCCCCGGGGAGCTGTTTTTT; CDR3aa: CASSSPGTAPGELFF
j_gene: TRBJ1-1; abundance: .; v_gene: TRBV4-1; d_gene: .; CDR3nt: TGCGCCAGCAGCCAATCCCTAAGGGGTTTCACTGAAGCTTTCTTT; CDR3aa: CASSQSLRGFTEAFF
j_gene: TRBJ1-4; abundance: .; v_gene: TRBV27; d_gene: .; CDR3nt: TGTGCCAGCAGTTTATTACCGGGGGTGGAAAAACTGTTTTTT; CDR3aa: CASSLLPGVEKLFF
j_gene: TRBJ2-2; abundance: many; v_gene: TRBV11-2; d_gene: .; CDR3nt: TGTGCCAGCAGCCTCCAGACCGGGGAGCTGTTTTTT; CDR3aa: CASSLQTGELFF